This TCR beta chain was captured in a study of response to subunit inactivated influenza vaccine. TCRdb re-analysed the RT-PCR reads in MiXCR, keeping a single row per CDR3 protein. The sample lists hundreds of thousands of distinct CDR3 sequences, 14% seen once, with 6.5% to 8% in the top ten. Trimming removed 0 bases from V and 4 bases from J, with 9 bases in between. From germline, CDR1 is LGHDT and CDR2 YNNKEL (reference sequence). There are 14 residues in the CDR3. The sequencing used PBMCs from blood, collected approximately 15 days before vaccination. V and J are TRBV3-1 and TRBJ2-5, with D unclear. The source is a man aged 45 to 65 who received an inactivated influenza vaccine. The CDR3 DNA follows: TGTGCCAGCAGCCAAGATTCTCGGCCAGAGACCCAGTACTTC. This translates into CASSQDSRPETQYF.